Listed below are T cell receptor beta chains from one sample, sequenced in a study of identical twins. TCRdb redid the calling of the 5' RACE reads with MiXCR, one entry per CDR3 protein. The table lists around 480,000 distinct CDR3 sequences, roughly an eighth of them singletons. The same specimen was also included in a second study, on yellow fever vaccine responses in identical twins.

Sequencing used CD4+ T cells sorted from blood. The receptors come from a woman under 30 in good health. The CDR3 runs from the conserved cysteine through the conserved F or W. The D gene is left open where the match is weak. The size field is filled for only some rows; it gives once, few, many or a size class.

abundance	d_gene	v_gene	j_gene	CDR3nt	CDR3aa
-	TRBD2	TRBV7-9	TRBJ2-5	TGTGCCAGCAGCTTATTATCAGGACTAGGGAGCGGGGAGACCCAGTACTTC	CASSLLSGLGSGETQYF
-	TRBD2	TRBV7-2	TRBJ2-1	TGTGCCAGCAGCTTAGTTGGGACTAGCGAAAATGAGCAGTTCTTC	CASSLVGTSENEQFF
few	-	TRBV12-3/TRBV12-4	TRBJ2-7	TGTGCCAGCAGTTTTTTGCTAGGTGGAGGCGAGCAGTACTTC	CASSFLLGGGEQYF
many	-	TRBV12-3/TRBV12-4	TRBJ1-5	TGTGCCAGCAGCCCCGACAGTCAGCCCCAGCATTTT	CASSPDSQPQHF
-	-	TRBV11-2	TRBJ1-5	TGTGCCAGCAGCTCCCGGGGTCCGGGGCCCCAGCATTTT	CASSSRGPGPQHF
few	TRBD1	TRBV6-2/TRBV6-3	TRBJ2-3	TGTGCCAGCAGTCCTGGACAGGGGGCCGCAGATACGCAGTATTTT	CASSPGQGAADTQYF
-	TRBD1	TRBV5-1	TRBJ2-5	TGCGCCAGCAGCTCGGGACAGGCCTTCCAAGAGACCCAGTACTTC	CASSSGQAFQETQYF
-	-	TRBV20-1	TRBJ2-2	TGCAGTGCTATTCGGACCTTGAACACCGGGGAGCTGTTTTTT	CSAIRTLNTGELFF
few	-	TRBV5-1	TRBJ2-7	TGCGCCAGCAGAATGATTTACAGCTCCTACGAGCAGTACTTC	CASRMIYSSYEQYF
many	-	TRBV6-5	TRBJ2-3	TGTGCCAGCAGTTACTCCGCCCGACTAGATAGCACAGATACGCAGTATTTT	CASSYSARLDSTDTQYF
-	TRBD2	TRBV15	TRBJ2-7	TGTGCCACCAGGACGACTAGCGGGAGTTCCTACGAGCAGTACTTC	CATRTTSGSSYEQYF
-	TRBD1	TRBV7-9	TRBJ2-3	TGTGCCAGCAGCTCTGGGACAGTCAAGGATACGCAGTATTTT	CASSSGTVKDTQYF
many	-	TRBV28	TRBJ1-1	TGTGCCAGCAGGGTGGGGGGTTTGAACACTGAAGCTTTCTTT	CASRVGGLNTEAFF
-	TRBD2	TRBV4-1	TRBJ2-3	TGCGCCAGCAGCCAAGATGGTCCTAGCGGGAGAAGAGATACGCAGTATTTT	CASSQDGPSGRRDTQYF
few	-	TRBV12-3/TRBV12-4	TRBJ1-3	TGTGCCAGCGGAACGGATGGAAACACCATATATTTT	CASGTDGNTIYF
-	TRBD2	TRBV7-2	TRBJ2-7	TGTGCCAGCAGCTTAAGGGGCACGCAGCGGGGGCGGCGCGAGCAGTACTTC	CASSLRGTQRGRREQYF
-	TRBD2	TRBV27	TRBJ2-7	TGTGCCAGCACCAAACTCCCGGGACTAGCGGGAGGGCTACCCGAGCAGTACTTC	CASTKLPGLAGGLPEQYF
-	-	TRBV30	TRBJ2-5	TGTGCCTGGAGTGAGGGACTCAACCAAGAGACCCAGTACTTC	CAWSEGLNQETQYF
few	-	TRBV28	TRBJ2-1	TGTGCCAGCAGTCTTCTAGTCGACAGACACAATGAGCAGTTCTTC	CASSLLVDRHNEQFF
few	-	TRBV20-1	TRBJ1-1	TGCAGTGCTAGAGATCTATCCGATATCCAGGGGTACACTGAAGCTTTCTTT	CSARDLSDIQGYTEAFF
-	TRBD2	TRBV12-3/TRBV12-4	TRBJ2-7	TGTGCCAGCAGTTTAGTCCCCTCCGGTAGCGGGGGGTACTACGAGCAGTACTTC	CASSLVPSGSGGYYEQYF
-	-	TRBV2	TRBJ2-3	TGTGCCAGCAGGGGGGCACCTAGCACAGATACGCAGTATTTT	CASRGAPSTDTQYF
-	TRBD1	TRBV12-3/TRBV12-4	TRBJ2-5	TGTGCCAGCATCTACGGGACAGTGGGGGAGACCCAGTACTTC	CASIYGTVGETQYF
many	-	TRBV5-1	TRBJ2-6	TGCGCCAGCAGCTTGGCGGGCTCTGGGGCCAACGTCCTGACTTTC	CASSLAGSGANVLTF
-	TRBD2	TRBV20-1	TRBJ2-5	TGCAGTGCTCCTCCCGAGAGCGGGAGATGGGAGACCCAGTACTTC	CSAPPESGRWETQYF
few	TRBD1	TRBV20-1	TRBJ2-7	TGCAGTGCTAGAGATTGGGGGACAGACTCCTACGAGCAGTACTTC	CSARDWGTDSYEQYF
-	-	TRBV5-6	TRBJ2-5	TGTGCCATCAGTAATCCTCTCAATCGGGGGTCCCAAGAGACCCAGTACTTC	CAISNPLNRGSQETQYF
few	-	TRBV15	TRBJ1-1	TGTGCCACCAGCAGAGAGAGAATCAGTGAAGCTTTCTTT	CATSRERISEAFF
many	TRBD1	TRBV3-1	TRBJ1-6	TGTGCCAGCAGCCAAGGACAGGGGTATTCACCCCTCCACTTT	CASSQGQGYSPLHF
-	-	TRBV5-1	TRBJ2-1	TGCGCCAGCACGCTTGCGGGAACGGGGGAGCAGTTCTTC	CASTLAGTGEQFF
few	TRBD2	TRBV6-1	TRBJ2-5	TGTGCCAGCACCTCCGGTGGGACTAAATTGGAGACCCAGTACTTC	CASTSGGTKLETQYF